This T cell receptor beta chain was obtained from a study of blood T cell repertoires in COVID-19. The wider study: Researchers got acute and convalescent COVID-19 samples from the United States, Italy and Spain. In each case, the material was cDNA or gDNA derived from T cells, B-cell-depleted T cells, or PBMCs.

In the original workflow: Amplification of reference gene primers provided the estimated nucleated cell counts. Sequenced by immunoSEQ multiplex PCR; TCRdb stores in-frame clones only, minus some. For V, J and clone size, that table is used; D and trimming come from the DNA. The data hold tens of thousands of clones, with roughly 90% observed a single time. This TCR derives from an older woman with acute or convalescent COVID-19. The specimen was peripheral blood.

The CDR3 DNA is TGTGCCAGCAGCGACACAGGGGCCACCGGGGAGCTGTTTTTT. This gives the protein CASSDTGATGELFF. The chain employs TRBV9 and TRBJ2-2, with TRBD1 matching over 7 bases. The CDR3 has 14 residues. Germline V gene lookup returns CDR1 SGDLS and CDR2 YYNGEE. The trim removed 3 bases at V and 4 bases at J, leaving 3 bases unmatched. Full variable domain (outside the CDR3, taken from reference TRBV9 and TRBJ2-2): DSGVTQTPKHLITATGQRVTLRCSPRSGDLSVYWYQQSLDQGLQFLIQYYNGEERAKGNILERFSAQQFPDLHSELNLSSLELGDSALYFCASSDTGATGELFFGEGSRLTVL.